Sequencing of this TCR beta chain was carried out in a study of technical replicates of blood from several donors. There are 11 residues in the CDR3. Germline V gene sequence: CDR1 DFQATT, CDR2 SNEGSKA (reference sequence). V shed 6 bases and J shed 6 bases, with 12 bases lying between them. TCRdb's table, derived via immunoSEQ multiplex PCR, lists solely in-frame clones and lacks some. The table has some 90,000 clones, 90% to 95% seen once; the top ten hold roughly 0.33%. The gene calls are TRBV20-1 and TRBJ2-7, with D unclear. The source of this sequence is a human donor in good health. The specimen was T cells isolated from PBMCs. The CDR3 nucleotides are TGCAGTGCCCACCCCCAGATCGAGCAGTACTTC. Its protein product is CSAHPQIEQYF.